These 23 T cell receptor beta chains came from one sample sequenced in a study of Ad26.COV2.S vaccination and SARS-CoV-2 variants. Treatment here: around 19 received Ad26.COV2.S at low or high dose, single or two shots; roughly five received placebo; per-sample allocation not given. Samples analyzed were those drawn on day 63 after the first vaccine or placebo injection. Sequencing used immunoSEQ multiplex PCR; TCRdb keeps in-frame clones, though not all of them. The table shows about 390,000 clones, with about nine tenths occurring only once. This material consisted of peripheral blood, taken in a trial of Ad26.COV2.S vaccine versus placebo. The origin of the receptors is a person aged 18-60 years who received the Ad26.COV2.S COVID-19 vaccine or a placebo.

The V gene is TRBV5-1, the J gene TRBJ1-4; no definite D call. Trimming shortened V by 0 bases and J by 4 bases, and 4 bases separated the two germline ends. Germline V gene sequence: CDR1 SGHRS, CDR2 YFSETQ. CDR3 length: 13 residues. As DNA, the CDR3 is TGCGCCAGCAGCTTGGAAGATAATGAAAAACTGTTTTTT. This encodes CASSLEDNEKLFF.

The J gene is TRBJ2-7, the V gene TRBV2; tentatively, D is TRBD1 (6 bases). The CDR3 sequence is 14 residues long. V gave up 7 bases and J gave up 2 bases, with 15 bases separating them. Germline V lookup: CDR1 SNHLY, CDR2 FYNNEI. In nucleotides, the CDR3 is TGTGCCAGCACCGACGAACAGGGCACCTACGAGCAGTACTTC. It encodes CASTDEQGTYEQYF.

The chain employs TRBV19 and TRBJ1-5; the D gene is possibly TRBD1 (6 bases). The CDR3 is made up of 13 amino acids. V lost 6 bases, J lost 7 bases, and 13 bases lay in between. Per the germline V gene, CDR1 is LNHDA and CDR2 is SQIVND (reference sequence). Written as DNA, the CDR3 is TGTGCCAGTAGCCACAGGGCTTGGCAGCCCCAGCATTTT. This gives the protein CASSHRAWQPQHF.

This chain uses TRBV3-1 (or the pseudogene TRBV3-2) with TRBJ2-5, with 9 bases lining up with TRBD2. The trim removed 0 bases at V and 2 bases at J, leaving 7 bases unmatched. Per germline, CDR1 LGHDT and CDR2 YNNKEL (reference sequence). The CDR3 sequence is 17 residues long. The CDR3 nucleotides are TGTGCCAGCAGCCAAGATCGGCTAGCGGGGAGTCAAGAGACCCAGTACTTC. It encodes CASSQDRLAGSQETQYF.

This clone has more than one count but fewer than ten. The rearrangement joins TRBV3-1 (or the pseudogene TRBV3-2) to TRBJ2-1; D is unclear. The CDR3 length is 14 residues. The germline V gene has CDR1 LGHDT and CDR2 YNNKEL (reference sequence). V was shortened by 0 bases and J by 8 bases, with 11 bases between the two germline ends. CDR3 nucleotides: TGTGCCAGCAGCCAAGAGCCCACCTCGGATGAGCAGTTCTTC. Protein: CASSQEPTSDEQFF.

The V and J genes are TRBV6-6 and TRBJ2-7; 10 bases agree with TRBD2. With 8 bases clipped from V and 4 bases from J, the junction kept 5 bases outside the gene matches. This CDR3 spans 13 amino acids. CDR1 MNHNY and CDR2 SVGAGI come from the germline V gene (reference sequence). The CDR3 loop reads CASAGTSVYEQYF. As DNA, the CDR3 is TGTGCCAGCGCCGGGACTAGCGTTTACGAGCAGTACTTC.

As for this clone: Its ends do not fully match the called genes, so a read error is possible. The chain employs TRBV11-2 and TRBJ1-1; D is uncertain. This CDR3 is built from 13 residues. Looked up from germline, CDR1 is SGHAT and CDR2 is FQNNGV. CDR3 DNA sequence: TGTGCCAGCAGCTTAGGTCTGAACTCTGAAGCTTTCTTT. Encoded protein: CASSLGLNSEAFF. Looking up the rest from reference TRBV11-2 and TRBJ1-1 gives the full variable domain: EAGVAQSPRYKIIEKRQSVAFWCNPISGHATLYWYQQILGQGPKLLIQFQNNGVVDDSQLPKDRFSAERLKGVDSTLKIQPAKLEDSAVYLCASSLGLNSEAFFGQGTRLTVV.

The V call is TRBV4-3, the J call TRBJ2-2; D gene uncertain. CDR1 is LGHNA and CDR2 is YSLEER in the germline V gene. The V end lost 1 base, the J end lost 3 bases, and 6 bases lay between the germline ends. This CDR3 is built from 14 residues. The DNA for the CDR3 is TGCGCCAGCAGCCAAGCGCAGGACACCGGGGAGCTGTTTTTT. Translation: CASSQAQDTGELFF.

This chain connects TRBV30 to TRBJ2-7; no reliable D call. This CDR3 is 12 amino acids long. Germline V gene data show CDR1 as GTSNPN and CDR2 as SVGIG (reference sequence). With 0 bases removed from V and 6 bases from J, the gap between germline ends came to 9 bases. As DNA, the CDR3 is TGTGCCTGGAGTGTAGCCCGTCGCGAGCAGTACTTC. It yields the protein CAWSVARREQYF.

The V and J genes are TRBV10-2 and TRBJ2-6; D call uncertain. The germline V gene encodes CDR1 WSHSY and CDR2 SAAADI. Between the trimmed V and J ends, which lost 5 bases and 1 base, there was a span of 6 bases. CDR3 length: 14 residues. This CDR3 reads CASSQVSGANVLTF. In nucleotides, the CDR3 is TGCGCCAGCAGTCAGGTATCTGGGGCCAACGTCCTGACTTTC.

This clone was seen just once. The chain uses TRBV6-5 and TRBJ1-2; D gene ambiguous. The CDR3 is 13 residues long. The germline gives CDR1 MNHEY, CDR2 SVGAGI. Trimming took off 6 bases at V and 0 bases at J, with 8 bases between the two ends. The CDR3 spells CASSSHTNYGYTF. CDR3 coding DNA: TGTGCCAGCAGCAGTCACACTAACTATGGCTACACCTTC.

J is TRBJ2-7 and V is TRBV12-3 or TRBV12-4; unclear D gene. V lost 3 bases, J lost 3 bases, and 6 bases lay in between. The CDR3 loop spans 12 amino acids. CDR3 amino acids: CASSFYVYEQYF. In DNA, the CDR3 is TGTGCCAGCAGTTTTTACGTCTACGAGCAGTACTTC.

The sample holds one count of this clone. This chain uses TRBV11-2 with TRBJ1-2; D gene unclear. There are 15 residues in the CDR3. CDR1 is SGHAT and CDR2 is FQNNGV in the germline V gene. V shed 1 base and J shed 6 bases, with 15 bases lying between them. The CDR3 nucleotides are TGTGCCAGCAGCTTAGCTATCTCGGGAATTCATGGCTACACCTTC. It encodes CASSLAISGIHGYTF. Full variable domain (missing parts from reference TRBV11-2 and TRBJ1-2): EAGVAQSPRYKIIEKRQSVAFWCNPISGHATLYWYQQILGQGPKLLIQFQNNGVVDDSQLPKDRFSAERLKGVDSTLKIQPAKLEDSAVYLCASSLAISGIHGYTFGSGTRLTVV.

This clone was seen once. The chain recombines TRBV11-1 with TRBJ2-3, with D possibly TRBD1 on 5 matching bases. V lost 6 bases to trimming and J lost 6 bases, with 7 bases between them. The CDR3 has 11 amino acids. CDR1 SGHAT and CDR2 FQDESV come from the germline V gene (reference sequence). The CDR3 nucleotides are TGTGCCAGCAGTAACAGGGATACGCAGTATTTT. Translating it yields CASSNRDTQYF.

V and J are TRBV6-2 or TRBV6-3 and TRBJ2-5; 8 nucleotides line up with TRBD1. This CDR3 is built from 14 residues. V dropped 4 bases and J dropped 2; count of bases not matched to a gene: 3. Per germline, CDR1 MNHEY and CDR2 SVGEGT. The CDR3 nucleotides are TGTGCCAGCAGTTCGAACAGGGGGCAAGAGACCCAGTACTTC. The encoded protein is CASSSNRGQETQYF.

The gene calls are TRBV6-4 and TRBJ1-2; 9 bases agree with TRBD1. There are 14 residues in the CDR3. The J segment lost 7 bases and the V segment lost 6 bases, leaving 9 bases of the junction unmatched. Per germline, CDR1 MRHNA and CDR2 SNTAGT. CDR3 loop: CASRTPGQGGGYTF. The CDR3 DNA is TGTGCCAGCAGGACGCCGGGACAGGGTGGTGGCTACACCTTC.

V usage is TRBV3-1 (or the pseudogene TRBV3-2) and J usage is TRBJ2-1; no clear D. Germline loops: CDR1 LGHDT, CDR2 YNNKEL (reference sequence). The CDR3 has 17 residues. V was shortened by 0 bases and J by 4 bases, with 16 bases between the two germline ends. CDR3 DNA sequence: TGTGCCAGCAGCCAAGATCCGGTCTATCCGCGGTACAATGAGCAGTTCTTC. Amino acids: CASSQDPVYPRYNEQFF.

In its sample, this clone was seen a few times. The chain has TRBV2 and TRBJ2-7; D unresolved. Germline V gene sequence: CDR1 SNHLY, CDR2 FYNNEI. The CDR3 is 17 residues long. V was cut by 1 base and J by 2 bases, with 18 bases left in between. This CDR3 reads CASSEEGKFTATYEQYF. CDR3 in DNA: TGTGCCAGCAGTGAAGAGGGCAAGTTTACGGCGACCTACGAGCAGTACTTC.

This chain links TRBV4-1 with TRBJ1-4; weak D call: TRBD1 (6 bases). CDR1 is MGHRA and CDR2 is YSYEKL in the germline V gene. V gave up 3 bases and J gave up 7 bases, with 15 bases separating them. The CDR3 loop spans 15 amino acids. CDR3 DNA: TGCGCCAGCAGCCAGAGCACAGGGCATGCTGAAAAACTGTTTTTT. Its protein product is CASSQSTGHAEKLFF.

This clone was seen just once. The chain links TRBV7-9 to TRBJ2-5, with D unclear. V dropped 3 bases and J dropped 0 bases, with 11 bases sitting between them. Germline loops: CDR1 SEHNR, CDR2 FQNEAQ (reference sequence). The length of the CDR3 is 15 residues. CDR3 DNA: TGTGCCAGCAGCTTTCCCCTCACGTACCAAGAGACCCAGTACTTC. Its translation: CASSFPLTYQETQYF.

This rearrangement joins TRBV27 to TRBJ2-7; D is unresolved. V shed 0 bases and J shed 4 bases, with 16 bases lying between them. Germline V CDR1 and CDR2: MNHEY, SMNVEV (reference sequence). The CDR3 covers 16 residues. DNA for the CDR3: TGTGCCAGCAGTTTATCTCAGTCCGGTGGGTTTTACGAGCAGTACTTC. Translated: CASSLSQSGGFYEQYF.

Only one count was recorded for this clone. The rearrangement uses TRBV5-4 and TRBJ1-2; 7 bases map to TRBD1. The CDR3 is 15 residues long. CDR1 is SGHNT and CDR2 is YYREEE in the germline V gene (reference sequence). J was trimmed by 4 bases and V by 5 bases; bases with no gene match: 11. The CDR3 protein is CASSEGRGPGYGYTF. The DNA for the CDR3 is TGTGCCAGCAGTGAGGGAAGGGGGCCTGGCTATGGCTACACCTTC.

The chain combines TRBV4-1 with TRBJ2-7; D tentatively fits TRBD1 or TRBD2 (6 bases each). The CDR3 runs to 15 residues. The ends were cut back, 1 base at V and 3 bases at J, with 13 bases in the middle. Germline V gene sequence: CDR1 MGHRA, CDR2 YSYEKL. For the CDR3, the DNA is TGCGCCAGCAGCCAAGCTGAGGGGGGAGTCTACGAGCAGTACTTC. Amino acids: CASSQAEGGVYEQYF.